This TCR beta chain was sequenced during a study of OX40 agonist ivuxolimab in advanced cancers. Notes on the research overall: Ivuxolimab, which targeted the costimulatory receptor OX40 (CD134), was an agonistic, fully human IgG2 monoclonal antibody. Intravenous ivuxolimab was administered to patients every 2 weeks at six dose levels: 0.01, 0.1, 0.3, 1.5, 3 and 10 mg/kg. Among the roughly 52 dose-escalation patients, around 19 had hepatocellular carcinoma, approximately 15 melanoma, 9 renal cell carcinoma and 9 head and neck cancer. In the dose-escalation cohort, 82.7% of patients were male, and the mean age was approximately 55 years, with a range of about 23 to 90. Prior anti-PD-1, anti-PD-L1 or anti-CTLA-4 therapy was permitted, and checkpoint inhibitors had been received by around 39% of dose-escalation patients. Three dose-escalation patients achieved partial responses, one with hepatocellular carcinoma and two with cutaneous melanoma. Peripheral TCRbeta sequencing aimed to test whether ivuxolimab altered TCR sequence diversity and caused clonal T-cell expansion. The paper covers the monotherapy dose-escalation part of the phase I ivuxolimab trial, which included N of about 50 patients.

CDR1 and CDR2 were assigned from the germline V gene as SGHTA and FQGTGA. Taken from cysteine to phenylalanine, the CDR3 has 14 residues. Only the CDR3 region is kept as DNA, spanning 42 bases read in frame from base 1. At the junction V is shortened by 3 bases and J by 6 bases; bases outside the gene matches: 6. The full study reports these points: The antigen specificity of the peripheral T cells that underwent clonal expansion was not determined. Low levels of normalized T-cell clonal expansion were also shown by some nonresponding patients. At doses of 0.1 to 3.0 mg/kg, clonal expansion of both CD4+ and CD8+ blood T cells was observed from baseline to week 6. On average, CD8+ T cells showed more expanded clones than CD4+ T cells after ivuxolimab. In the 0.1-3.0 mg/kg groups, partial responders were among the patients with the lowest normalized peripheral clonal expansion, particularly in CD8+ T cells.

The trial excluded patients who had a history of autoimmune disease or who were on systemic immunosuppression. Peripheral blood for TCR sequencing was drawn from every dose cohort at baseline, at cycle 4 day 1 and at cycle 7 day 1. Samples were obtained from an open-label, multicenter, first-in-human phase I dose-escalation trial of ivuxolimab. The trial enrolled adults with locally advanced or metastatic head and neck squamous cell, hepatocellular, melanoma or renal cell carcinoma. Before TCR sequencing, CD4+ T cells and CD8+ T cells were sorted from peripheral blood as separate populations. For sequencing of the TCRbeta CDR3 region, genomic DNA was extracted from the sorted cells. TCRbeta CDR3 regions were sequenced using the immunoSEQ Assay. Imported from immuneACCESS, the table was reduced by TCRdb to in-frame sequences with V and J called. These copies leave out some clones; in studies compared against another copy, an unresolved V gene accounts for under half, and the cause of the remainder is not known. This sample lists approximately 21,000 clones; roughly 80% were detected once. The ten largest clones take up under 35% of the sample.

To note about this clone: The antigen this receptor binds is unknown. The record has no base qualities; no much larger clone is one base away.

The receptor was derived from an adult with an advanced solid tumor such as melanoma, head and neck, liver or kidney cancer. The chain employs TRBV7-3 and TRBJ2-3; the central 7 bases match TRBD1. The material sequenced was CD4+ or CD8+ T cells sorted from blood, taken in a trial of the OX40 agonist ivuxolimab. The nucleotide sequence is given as TGTGCCAGCAGCTTGACAGGGCGCTCGGATACGCAGTATTTT. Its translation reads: CASSLTGRSDTQYF.